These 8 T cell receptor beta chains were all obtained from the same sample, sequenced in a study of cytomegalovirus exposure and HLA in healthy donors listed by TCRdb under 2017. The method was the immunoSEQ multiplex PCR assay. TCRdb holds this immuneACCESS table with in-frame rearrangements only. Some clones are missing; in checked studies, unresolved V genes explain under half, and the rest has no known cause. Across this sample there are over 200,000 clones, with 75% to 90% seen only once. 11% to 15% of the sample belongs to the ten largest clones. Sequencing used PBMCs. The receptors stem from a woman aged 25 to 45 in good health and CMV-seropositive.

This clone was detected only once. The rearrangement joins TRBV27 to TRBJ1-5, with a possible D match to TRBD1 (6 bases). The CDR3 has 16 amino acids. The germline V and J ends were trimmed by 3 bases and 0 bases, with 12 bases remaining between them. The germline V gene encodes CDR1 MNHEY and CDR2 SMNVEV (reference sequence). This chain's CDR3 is CASSFIGGYSNQPQHF. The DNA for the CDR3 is TGTGCCAGCAGTTTCATAGGGGGATATAGCAATCAGCCCCAGCATTTT.

CDR3 DNA: TGTGCCAGTAGCCGGACGGACAACTATGGCTACACCTTC. It translates to CASSRTDNYGYTF. J is TRBJ1-2 and V is TRBV28; D is uncertain. Trimming shortened V by 9 bases and J by 2 bases, and 13 bases separated the two germline ends. The germline V gene has CDR1 MDHEN and CDR2 SYDVKM. The CDR3 contains 13 residues.

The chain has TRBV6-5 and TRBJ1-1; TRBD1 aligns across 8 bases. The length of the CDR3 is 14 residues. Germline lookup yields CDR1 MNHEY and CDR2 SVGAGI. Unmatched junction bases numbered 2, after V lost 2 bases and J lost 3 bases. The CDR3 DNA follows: TGTGCCAGCAGTTACAGGACAGGGTACACTGAAGCTTTCTTT. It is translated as CASSYRTGYTEAFF.

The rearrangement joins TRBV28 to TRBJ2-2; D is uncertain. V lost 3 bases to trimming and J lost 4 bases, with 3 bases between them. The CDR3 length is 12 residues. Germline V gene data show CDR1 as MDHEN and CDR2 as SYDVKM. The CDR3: CASSFVTGELFF. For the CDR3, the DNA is TGTGCCAGCAGTTTTGTCACCGGGGAGCTGTTTTTT.

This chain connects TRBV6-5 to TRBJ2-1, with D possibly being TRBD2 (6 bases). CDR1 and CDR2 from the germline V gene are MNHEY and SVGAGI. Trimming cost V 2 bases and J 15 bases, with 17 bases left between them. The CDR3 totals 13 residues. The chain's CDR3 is CASSYPHSSARFF. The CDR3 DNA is TGTGCCAGCAGTTACCCGCATTCTAGCGCTAGGTTCTTC.

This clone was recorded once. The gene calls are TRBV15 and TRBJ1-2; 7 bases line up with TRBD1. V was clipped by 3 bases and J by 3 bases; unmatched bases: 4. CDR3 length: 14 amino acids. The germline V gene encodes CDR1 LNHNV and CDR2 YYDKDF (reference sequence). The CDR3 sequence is CATSSPGQHYGYTF. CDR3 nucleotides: TGTGCCACCAGCAGTCCGGGACAGCACTATGGCTACACCTTC.

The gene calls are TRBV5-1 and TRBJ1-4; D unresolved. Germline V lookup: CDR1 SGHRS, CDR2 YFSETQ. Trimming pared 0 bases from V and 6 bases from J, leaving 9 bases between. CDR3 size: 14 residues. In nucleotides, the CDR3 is TGCGCCAGCAGCTTGGCCATCGGGGATGAAAAACTGTTTTTT. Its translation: CASSLAIGDEKLFF.

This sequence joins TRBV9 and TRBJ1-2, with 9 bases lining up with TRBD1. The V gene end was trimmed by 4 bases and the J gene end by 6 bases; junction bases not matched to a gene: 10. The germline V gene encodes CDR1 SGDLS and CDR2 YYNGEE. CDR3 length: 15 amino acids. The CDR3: CASSPEQGALNGYTF. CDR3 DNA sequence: TGTGCCAGCAGCCCAGAACAGGGGGCGCTTAATGGCTACACCTTC.